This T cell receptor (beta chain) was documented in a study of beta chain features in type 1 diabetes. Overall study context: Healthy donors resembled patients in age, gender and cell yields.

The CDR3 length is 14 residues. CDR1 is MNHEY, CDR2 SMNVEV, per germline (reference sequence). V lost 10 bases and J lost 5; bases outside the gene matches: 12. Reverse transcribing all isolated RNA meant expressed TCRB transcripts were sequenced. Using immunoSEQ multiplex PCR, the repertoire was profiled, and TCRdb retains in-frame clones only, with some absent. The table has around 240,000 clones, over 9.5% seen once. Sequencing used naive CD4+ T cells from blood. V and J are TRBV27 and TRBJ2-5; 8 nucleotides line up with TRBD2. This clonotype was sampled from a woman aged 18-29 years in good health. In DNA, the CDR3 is TGTGCCACCGGGGGGGGGAGCGGGAGCGAGACCCAGTACTTC. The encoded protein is CATGGGSGSETQYF.